Presented here are 10 T cell receptor beta chains from one specimen sequenced in a study of somatic mutations in cytotoxic T cells in rheumatoid arthritis. Profiled with immunoSEQ multiplex PCR; TCRdb holds only in-frame clones, not every one. The data show over 15,000 clones, roughly 77% seen once. The sequencing input was CD8+ T cells sorted from blood. The origin of the receptors is an adult with rheumatoid arthritis.

This rearrangement joins TRBV14 to TRBJ2-3; no clear D. This CDR3 comprises 14 residues. Trimming left V 1 base short and J 4 bases short, with 9 bases between. CDR1 and CDR2 from the germline V gene are SGHDN and FVKESK. In DNA form, the CDR3 reads TGTGCCAGCAGCCAAGCCGGGTTCGCAGATACGCAGTATTTT. The encoded protein is CASSQAGFADTQYF.

The chain employs TRBV27 and TRBJ1-6; 10 positions match TRBD1. Germline CDR1 MNHEY, CDR2 SMNVEV (reference sequence). The CDR3 has 15 residues. V was pared by 0 bases and J by 9 bases, with 2 bases of the junction left unmatched. The CDR3 here is CASSLSGQGSSPLHF. The CDR3 DNA is TGTGCCAGCAGTTTATCGGGACAGGGGAGTTCACCCCTCCACTTT.

V is TRBV4-3 and J is TRBJ2-3; possibly TRBD2 for D (6 bases). In germline, CDR1 is LGHNA, CDR2 YSLEER. The CDR3 length is 16 residues. V shed 4 bases and J shed 0 bases, with 14 bases lying between them. This CDR3 reads CASSPRVAASTDTQYF. CDR3 coding DNA: TGCGCCAGCAGCCCCCGGGTAGCGGCTAGCACAGATACGCAGTATTTT.

This chain uses TRBV7-9 with TRBJ2-1, with a tentative D call TRBD2 (5 bases). V was shortened by 3 bases and J by 8 bases, with 14 bases between the two germline ends. CDR3 length: 14 residues. Germline V CDR1 and CDR2: SEHNR, FQNEAQ (reference sequence). Here the CDR3 reads CASSFDLALDEQFF. CDR3 DNA: TGTGCCAGCAGCTTCGACCTAGCCCTCGATGAGCAGTTCTTC.

The rearrangement uses TRBV11-2 and TRBJ1-3; D ambiguous. The germline V gene has CDR1 SGHAT and CDR2 FQNNGV. V dropped 4 bases and J dropped 0 bases, with 7 bases sitting between them. This CDR3 spans 14 amino acids. CDR3 DNA sequence: TGTGCCAGCAGCTATGCCGTCTCTGGAAACACCATATATTTT. The encoded protein is CASSYAVSGNTIYF.

This clone appeared a single time. V and J are TRBV4-2 and TRBJ2-5; TRBD2 matches at 8 bases. With V trimmed by 0 bases and J by 5 bases, 5 bases remained unmatched. The CDR3 extends over 15 amino acids. Germline V gene data show CDR1 as LGHNA and CDR2 as YNFKEQ. The CDR3 protein is CASSQDQSSGETQYF. The CDR3 DNA is TGTGCCAGCAGCCAAGATCAGTCTAGCGGGGAGACCCAGTACTTC.

The CDR3 loop is CASSLGGWTSGGYPYEQYF. In DNA form, the CDR3 reads TGTGCCAGCAGCTTAGGGGGATGGACTAGCGGGGGGTATCCCTACGAGCAGTACTTC. This chain links TRBV7-2 with TRBJ2-7; 14 nucleotides agree with TRBD2. This CDR3 comprises 19 residues. V was pared by 1 base and J by 2 bases, with 10 bases of the junction left unmatched. Germline values: CDR1 SGHTA, CDR2 FQGNSA.

The chain uses TRBV6-6 and TRBJ1-2; D call uncertain. The CDR3 totals 14 residues. V shed 0 bases and J shed 2 bases, with 7 bases lying between them. The germline V gene has CDR1 MNHNY and CDR2 SVGAGI (reference sequence). In DNA form, the CDR3 reads TGTGCCAGCAGTTACTCGGTCCAAAACTATGGCTACACCTTC. Residues: CASSYSVQNYGYTF.

The V gene is TRBV13, the J gene TRBJ2-4; 12 bases are a match to TRBD2. There are 19 residues in the CDR3. Germline V gene lookup returns CDR1 PRHDT and CDR2 FYEKMQ (reference sequence). V shed 5 bases, J shed 0 bases, and the junction held 11 bases outside the gene matches. CDR3 sequence: CASSIRTSGEHEAKNIQYF. The CDR3 DNA sequence: TGTGCCAGCAGCATTCGGACTAGCGGGGAACACGAAGCCAAAAACATTCAGTACTTC. Filled out from reference TRBV13 and TRBJ2-4, the complete variable domain reads AAGVIQSPRHLIKEKRETATLKCYPIPRHDTVYWYQQGPGQDPQFLISFYEKMQSDKGSIPDRFSAQQFSDYHSELNMSSLELGDSALYFCASSIRTSGEHEAKNIQYFGAGTRLSVL.

This chain joins TRBV6-5 and TRBJ2-7; a possible D gene is TRBD2 (6 bases). CDR1 is MNHEY, CDR2 SVGAGI, per germline. The CDR3 loop spans 14 amino acids. Between the trimmed V and J ends, which lost 0 bases and 7 bases, there was a span of 13 bases. The CDR3, as DNA: TGTGCCAGCAGTTACTCCTCGGGAGTTCGGGAGCAGTACTTC. Amino acid sequence: CASSYSSGVREQYF.